This TCR beta chain appears in the sequencing data of a study of blood T cell repertoires in COVID-19. The CDR3 extends over 13 amino acids. The germline CDR1 and CDR2 sequences are ENHRY and SYGVKD. With 10 bases clipped from V and 4 bases from J, the junction kept 5 bases outside the gene matches. The method was immunoSEQ multiplex PCR; TCRdb's version includes in-frame clones alone and lacks a portion of them. The table includes around 360,000 clones, around 87% detected once. The genes are TRBV10-3 and TRBJ2-1, with 9 bases aligning to TRBD2. Specimen: PBMCs or T cells enriched from blood (not recorded which). The clonotype was recovered from a middle-aged man in a cohort exposed to, infected with or recovered from COVID-19 (not recorded which). In nucleotides, the CDR3 is TGTGCCACTCATAGCGGGAGTTACAATGAGCAGTTCTTC. This gives the protein CATHSGSYNEQFF.